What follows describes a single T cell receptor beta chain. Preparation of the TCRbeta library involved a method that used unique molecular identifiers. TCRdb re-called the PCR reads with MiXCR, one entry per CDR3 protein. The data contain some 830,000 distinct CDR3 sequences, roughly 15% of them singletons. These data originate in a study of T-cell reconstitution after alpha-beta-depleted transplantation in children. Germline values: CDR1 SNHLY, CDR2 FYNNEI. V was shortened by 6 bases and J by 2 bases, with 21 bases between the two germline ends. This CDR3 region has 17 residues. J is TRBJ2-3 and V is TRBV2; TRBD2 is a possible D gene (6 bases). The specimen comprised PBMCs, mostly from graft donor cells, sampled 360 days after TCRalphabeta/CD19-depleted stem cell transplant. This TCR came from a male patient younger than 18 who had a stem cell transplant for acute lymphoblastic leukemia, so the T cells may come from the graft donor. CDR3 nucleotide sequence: TGTGCCAGCAGCCACTCCGCGACTAGGGCGAACACAGATACGCAGTATTTT. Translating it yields CASSHSATRANTDTQYF. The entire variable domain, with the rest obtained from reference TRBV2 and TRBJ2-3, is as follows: EPEVTQTPSHQVTQMGQEVILRCVPISNHLYFYWYRQILGQKVEFLVSFYNNEISEKSEIFDDQFSVERPDGSNFTLKIRSTKLEDSAMYFCASSHSATRANTDTQYFGPGTRLTVL.